This TCR beta chain was sequenced for a study of regulatory T cells in long-lasting Graves disease. Time point indicated: newly diagnosed GD, antithyroid drugs for less than 3 months. The TCR library used RNA extracted from PBMCs. Graves' disease diagnosis used American Thyroid Association guidelines. Points on this clonotype: Its antigen is still unknown.

Study results and caveats: Newly diagnosed Graves' patients had higher TCR diversity than persistent ones.

Germline CDR1 and CDR2: SGHTS and YDEGEE. The V end was cut by 0 bases, the J end by 6 bases, with 15 bases between. The CDR3 loop spans 16 amino acids. Both iRepertoire HTBI primers and Arm-PCR of CDR3 regions were used to build the TCR beta libraries. A single record per CDR3 protein comes from TCRdb applying MiXCR to the multiplex PCR reads. The data contain about 540,000 distinct CDR3 sequences, around an eighth of them singletons. A further study also used this sample, focusing on T cells in Graves' hyperthyroidism and ophthalmopathy.

This sequence was found in a man aged 30 to 39 with Graves disease. The rearrangement uses TRBV5-8 and TRBJ1-4, with D possibly matching TRBD1 (6 bases). The specimen comprised peripheral blood mononuclear cells (PBMCs), sampled at new diagnosis, from a patient treated with antithyroid drugs. CDR3 loop: CASSLAGAGVDEKLFF. CDR3 DNA sequence: TGTGCCAGCAGCTTGGCCGGGGCAGGGGTTGATGAAAAACTGTTTTTT.